Listed below are T cell receptor beta chains from one sample, sequenced in a study of beta chain features in type 1 diabetes. Using immunoSEQ multiplex PCR, the repertoire was profiled, and TCRdb retains in-frame clones only, with some absent. Of some 150,000 clones in the sample, nearly 50% were seen once. Material for sequencing was Tregs from blood. Receptors originate from a man between 18 and 29 years old in good health. Each CDR3 is given with its conserved first and last residue. The D gene is left open where the match is weak. Size values are once, few and many counts, or a class for expanded clones, and some rows have none.

TRBV9,-,TRBJ1-1,-,TGTGCCAGCAGCGTAGGGGGCCGAGGCACTGAAGCTTTCTTT,CASSVGGRGTEAFF
TRBV10-2,TRBD1,TRBJ1-1,-,TGCGCCACCCTAGTCGGACAGGGGGCCTCTGAAGCTTTCTTT,CATLVGQGASEAFF
TRBV19,TRBD2,TRBJ2-1,once,TGTGCCAGTAGTGTAGCGGGGGGCTACAATGAGCAGTTCTTC,CASSVAGGYNEQFF
TRBV10-3,-,TRBJ1-5,-,TGTGCCATCAGTGGGAGGGATCAGCCCCAGCATTTT,CAISGRDQPQHF
TRBV5-1,-,TRBJ2-4,few,TGCGCCAGCAGCCCGGGGGTCAGTCTAGCCAAAAACATTCAGTACTTC,CASSPGVSLAKNIQYF
TRBV5-5,-,TRBJ1-4,-,TGTGCCAGCAGCCGTCGGAGGGACCCCCCCGGTGAAAAACTGTTTTTT,CASSRRRDPPGEKLFF
TRBV10-3,-,TRBJ2-3,-,TGTGCCATCAGAGTTAGCGGTACAGATACGCAGTATTTT,CAIRVSGTDTQYF
TRBV27,-,TRBJ2-7,-,TGTGCCAGCAGTCGGGACTCCTGGGGTACCTACGAGCAGTACTTC,CASSRDSWGTYEQYF
TRBV19,TRBD1,TRBJ1-2,-,TGTGCCAGTAGTATCCCGGACAGGATTAACTATGGCTACACCTTC,CASSIPDRINYGYTF
TRBV7-2,-,TRBJ1-1,few,TGTGCCAGCAGCTTAGCGGTGAGGGTGAACACTGAAGCTTTCTTT,CASSLAVRVNTEAFF
TRBV28,-,TRBJ1-3,-,TGTGCCAGCAGTCTAGGACCAGGGCGCTCTGGAAACACCATATATTTT,CASSLGPGRSGNTIYF
TRBV6-5,TRBD2,TRBJ2-1,few,TGTGCCAGCGCGCGGGGGGACAATGAGCAGTTCTTC,CASARGDNEQFF
TRBV11-3,-,TRBJ2-2,-,TGTGCCAGCAGCCGGGATAGCCCCGGGGAGCTGTTTTTT,CASSRDSPGELFF
TRBV28,-,TRBJ1-4,-,TGTGCCAGCAGTTTGCTTGAGGAAAAACTGTTTTTT,CASSLLEEKLFF
TRBV27,-,TRBJ2-4,few,TGTGCCAGCAGTTCTATAGCCAAAAACATTCAGTACTTC,CASSSIAKNIQYF
TRBV7-2,-,TRBJ1-6,-,TGTGCCAGCAGCCCCATTCAGGATTCACCCCTCCACTTT,CASSPIQDSPLHF
TRBV5-8,TRBD1,TRBJ2-7,-,TGTGCCAGCAGCCGACCGGGACAGACCTACGAGCAGTACTTC,CASSRPGQTYEQYF
TRBV4-3,TRBD1,TRBJ1-2,few,TGCGCCAGCAGCCAATACCGGGGACAGGGCTATGGCTACACCTTC,CASSQYRGQGYGYTF
TRBV25-1,TRBD2,TRBJ2-7,-,TGTGCCAGCAGTGCTGGACTAGCGGGAGTGTACGAGCAGTACTTC,CASSAGLAGVYEQYF
TRBV4-3,TRBD2,TRBJ2-1,few,TGCGCCAGCAGCAGGAGGGGGGCGAGGTATTGGCGGGAGGCGAATGAGCAGTTCTTC,CASSRRGARYWREANEQFF
TRBV19,-,TRBJ1-1,-,TGTGCCAGTAAGGGAGGTGCACTATTGAACACTGAAGCTTTCTTT,CASKGGALLNTEAFF
TRBV15,-,TRBJ1-1,-,TGTGCCACCAGGACAGCCTACATGAACACTGAAGCTTTCTTT,CATRTAYMNTEAFF
TRBV19,-,TRBJ1-1,-,TGTGCCAGTAGTCCCCCCGGCGGGGTTAACACTGAAGCTTTCTTT,CASSPPGGVNTEAFF
TRBV6-5,-,TRBJ1-2,-,TGTGCCAGCAGTTACTCTGTCGGCTATGGCTACACCTTC,CASSYSVGYGYTF
TRBV6-5,TRBD1,TRBJ1-5,-,TGTGCCAGCAACCGAGGGACAGGGGGGAATCAGCCCCAGCATTTT,CASNRGTGGNQPQHF
TRBV5-4,TRBD1,TRBJ1-1,-,TGTGCCAGCAGATTGGGACAGGGGAGCGCTGAAGCTTTCTTT,CASRLGQGSAEAFF
TRBV16,TRBD1,TRBJ2-2,-,TGTGCCAGCAGCCGAGGGACAGGGAACACCGGGGAGCTGTTTTTT,CASSRGTGNTGELFF
TRBV6-5,TRBD1,TRBJ2-7,-,TGTGCCAGCAGTTACGTTCGGGCAGGGGGCTACGAGCAGTACTTC,CASSYVRAGGYEQYF
TRBV5-1,TRBD1,TRBJ1-5,-,TGCGCCAGCAGCTTCGCAGGGGGAAATCAGCCCCAGCATTTT,CASSFAGGNQPQHF
TRBV6-6,-,TRBJ2-3,-,TGTGCCAGCAGTCGACTATCGACGCAGTATTTT,CASSRLSTQYF
TRBV7-2,-,TRBJ2-1,few,TGTGCCAGCAGCTTAGCGCGTGGCCGACTCTCCTACAATGAGCAGTTCTTC,CASSLARGRLSYNEQFF
TRBV10-3,-,TRBJ1-2,-,TGTGCCATCAGACCACTAACAGGGCTCGGCTATGGCTACACCTTC,CAIRPLTGLGYGYTF
TRBV18,-,TRBJ1-4,-,TGTGCCAGCGCCTGGGAGACCCATGAAAAACTGTTTTTT,CASAWETHEKLFF
TRBV27,-,TRBJ2-7,once,TGTGCCGGCAGTTTGAGGAGTCTTAGCGGCTCTCCGTACGAGCAGTACTTC,CAGSLRSLSGSPYEQYF
TRBV6-5,-,TRBJ1-6,once,TGTGCCAGCAGTCCCCCCTCGGGGGGAAATTCACCCCTCCACTTT,CASSPPSGGNSPLHF
TRBV10-3,-,TRBJ2-1,few,TGTGCCATCAGTCTCCTGACGGGGTTTAAGCATGAGCAGTTCTTC,CAISLLTGFKHEQFF
TRBV5-1,-,TRBJ2-4,-,TGCGCCAGCAGCTTGGTGAAGGACTCCCTAGCCAAAAACATTCAGTACTTC,CASSLVKDSLAKNIQYF
TRBV6-6,-,TRBJ2-3,-,TGTGCCAGCAGTTTCCACTTGATCCCCAATACGCAGTATTTT,CASSFHLIPNTQYF
TRBV6-6,-,TRBJ2-5,-,TGTGCCAGCAGTTACGCAGGGGCGGGTGAGACCCAGTACTTC,CASSYAGAGETQYF
TRBV9,-,TRBJ2-1,-,TGTGCCAGCAGCGTCCGACTGGGCAATGAGCAGTTCTTC,CASSVRLGNEQFF
TRBV2,-,TRBJ2-7,-,TGTGCCAGCAGGATGGACACCTACGAGCAGTACTTC,CASRMDTYEQYF
TRBV19,-,TRBJ2-7,-,TGTGCCAGTAGTATTCAGGGGAGCTCCTACGAGCAGTACTTC,CASSIQGSSYEQYF
TRBV6-5,TRBD2,TRBJ2-1,-,TGTGCCAGCAGTCCCCTAGCGGGAGAGGCTGATGAGCAGTTCTTC,CASSPLAGEADEQFF
TRBV5-1,TRBD1,TRBJ2-5,-,TGCGCCAGCAGCGGGAGGACAGGGTCGGTAGAGACCCAGTACTTC,CASSGRTGSVETQYF
TRBV6-1,-,TRBJ2-2,few,TGTGCCAGCAGTGATACCCTACTCGCCGGGGAGCTGTTTTTT,CASSDTLLAGELFF
TRBV7-2,TRBD2,TRBJ2-1,-,TGTGCCAGCAGCTTAGCTCGCGGGAGGGCCGATGAGCAGTTCTTC,CASSLARGRADEQFF
TRBV19,-,TRBJ2-5,-,TGTGCCAGTAGTATCTCAGCGGGCCAAGAGACCCAGTACTTC,CASSISAGQETQYF
TRBV7-3,TRBD2,TRBJ2-7,-,TGTGCCAGCAGCCGGACTAGCGGGTCTAACGAGCAGTACTTC,CASSRTSGSNEQYF
TRBV9,-,TRBJ1-5,few,TGTGCCAGCAGCGTCGACAGTCTCAATCAGCCCCAGCATTTT,CASSVDSLNQPQHF
TRBV18,-,TRBJ1-1,-,TGTGCCAGCTCACCCCCGGTCCGGACTGAAGCTTTCTTT,CASSPPVRTEAFF
TRBV6-6,-,TRBJ1-5,few,TGTGCCAGCAGACACACTAGCACCGACAATCAGCCCCAGCATTTT,CASRHTSTDNQPQHF
TRBV7-2,-,TRBJ1-2,-,TGTGCCAGCAGCTTTATAAACAGCTATGGCTACACCTTC,CASSFINSYGYTF